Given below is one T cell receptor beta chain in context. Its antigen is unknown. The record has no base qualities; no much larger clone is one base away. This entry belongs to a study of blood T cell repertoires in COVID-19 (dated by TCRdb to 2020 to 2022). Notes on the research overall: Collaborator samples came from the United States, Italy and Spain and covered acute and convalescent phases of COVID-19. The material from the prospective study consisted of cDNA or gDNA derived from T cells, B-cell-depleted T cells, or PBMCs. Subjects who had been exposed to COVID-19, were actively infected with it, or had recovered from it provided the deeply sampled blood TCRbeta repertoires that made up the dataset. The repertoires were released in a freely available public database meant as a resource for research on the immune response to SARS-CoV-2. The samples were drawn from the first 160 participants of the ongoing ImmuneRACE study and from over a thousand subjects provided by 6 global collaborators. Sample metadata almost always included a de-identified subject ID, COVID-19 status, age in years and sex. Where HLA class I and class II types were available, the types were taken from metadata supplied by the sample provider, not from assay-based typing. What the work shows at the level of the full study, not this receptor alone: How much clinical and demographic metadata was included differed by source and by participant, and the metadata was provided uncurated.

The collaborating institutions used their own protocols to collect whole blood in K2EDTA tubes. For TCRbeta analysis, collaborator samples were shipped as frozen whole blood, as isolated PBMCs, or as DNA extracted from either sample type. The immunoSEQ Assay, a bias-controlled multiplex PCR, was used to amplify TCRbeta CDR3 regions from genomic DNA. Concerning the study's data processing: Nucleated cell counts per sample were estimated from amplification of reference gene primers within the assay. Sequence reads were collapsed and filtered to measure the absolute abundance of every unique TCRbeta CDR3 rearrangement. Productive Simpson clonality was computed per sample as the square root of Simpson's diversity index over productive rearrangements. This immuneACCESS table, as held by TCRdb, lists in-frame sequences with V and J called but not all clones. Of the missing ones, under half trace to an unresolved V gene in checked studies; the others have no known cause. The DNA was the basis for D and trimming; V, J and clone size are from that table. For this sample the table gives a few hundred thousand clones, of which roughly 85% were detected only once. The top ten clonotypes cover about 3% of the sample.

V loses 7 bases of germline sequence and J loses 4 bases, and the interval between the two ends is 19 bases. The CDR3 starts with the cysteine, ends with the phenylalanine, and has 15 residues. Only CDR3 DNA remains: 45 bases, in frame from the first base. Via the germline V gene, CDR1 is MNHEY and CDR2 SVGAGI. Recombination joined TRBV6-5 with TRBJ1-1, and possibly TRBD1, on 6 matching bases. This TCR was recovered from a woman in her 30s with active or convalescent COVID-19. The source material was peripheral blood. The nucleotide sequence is TGTGCCAGCACTCCCTTGTACTTACAGGGCACTGAAGCTTTCTTT. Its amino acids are CASTPLYLQGTEAFF.